These T cell receptor beta chains were read from a single sample in a study of spatial heterogeneity in lung cancer. TCRdb reprocessed the 5' RACE reads via MiXCR and lists one record per CDR3 protein. The table shows around 11,000 distinct CDR3 sequences, with 9.5% to 13% occurring only once. This material consisted of lung tumor tissue, taken at surgery. These TCRs come from a female donor with early-stage non-small cell lung cancer. The CDR3 runs from the conserved cysteine through the conserved F or W. D genes are given only for firm matches. Part of the rows lack a size; the others show once, few, many or a class for expanded clones.

>TRBJ1-2|TRBV6-2/TRBV6-3|medium-sized|NA
TGTGCCAGCAGTACAGGGAACTATGGCTACACCTTC
CASSTGNYGYTF
>TRBJ1-4|TRBV7-2|medium-sized|NA
TGTGCCAGCAGCTCATCGAGTAATGAAAAACTGTTTTTT
CASSSSSNEKLFF
>TRBJ2-3|TRBV7-6|few|TRBD2
TGTGCCAGCAGCCATCTCGGGGCTAGCGGGCTTCGCACAGATACGCAGTATTTT
CASSHLGASGLRTDTQYF
>TRBJ2-2|TRBV12-3/TRBV12-4|NA|TRBD1
TGTGCCAGCAGTCCGGACAGGATCGGGGAGCTGTTTTTT
CASSPDRIGELFF
>TRBJ1-1|TRBV10-2|many|NA
TGCGCCAGCACCCAGGGGTTCACTGAAGCTTTCTTT
CASTQGFTEAFF
>TRBJ1-1|TRBV4-1|medium-sized|TRBD1
TGCGCCAGCAGCCATGCCACAGGGGAGGCTGAAGCTTTCTTT
CASSHATGEAEAFF
>TRBJ1-1|TRBV7-2|NA|TRBD1
TGTGCCAGCAGCTTAGATCCGGGACAGGCAGCGACTGAAGCTTTCTTT
CASSLDPGQAATEAFF
>TRBJ1-3|TRBV6-2/TRBV6-3|NA|NA
TGTGCCAGCAGTTTCGGGGGATTTGGTGGAAACACCATATATTTT
CASSFGGFGGNTIYF
>TRBJ2-1|TRBV20-1|NA|TRBD1
TGCAGTGCTGGCCAGGGGGCCTGGGGGTTCTTC
CSAGQGAWGFF
>TRBJ2-2|TRBV27|many|NA
TGTGCCAGCAGTTTGCTGCAGAAAAACACCGGGGAGCTGTTTTTT
CASSLLQKNTGELFF
>TRBJ1-6|TRBV10-2|medium-sized|TRBD1
TGCGCCAGCAGTTCCAGGACAGGGTATCCACCCCTCCACTTT
CASSSRTGYPPLHF
>TRBJ2-1|TRBV6-2/TRBV6-3|few|TRBD2
TGTGCCAGCAGTTACGCGGGGGGGCAGGGAAGTAGGCAGTTCTTC
CASSYAGGQGSRQFF
>TRBJ2-1|TRBV3-1|many|TRBD1
TGTGCCAGCACCTCCATGGACAGGAACAATGAGCAGTTCTTC
CASTSMDRNNEQFF
>TRBJ1-4|TRBV27|medium-sized|NA
TGTGCCAGCGGCTGGGGGCAGGCTAATGAAAAACTGTTTTTT
CASGWGQANEKLFF
>TRBJ1-5|TRBV10-2|NA|TRBD1
TGCGCCAGCAGCCCTGACAGGGGGCGCGATCCCCAGCATTTT
CASSPDRGRDPQHF
>TRBJ2-1|TRBV12-3/TRBV12-4|medium-sized|NA
TGTGCCAGCAAGCCCGGGGTCTACAATGAGCAGTTCTTC
CASKPGVYNEQFF
>TRBJ1-6|TRBV5-1|once|NA
TGCGCCAGCAGCTTGGCCGAAGGGGCGGTCGGCTCACCCCTCCACTTT
CASSLAEGAVGSPLHF
>TRBJ2-5|TRBV11-2|many|NA
TGTGCCAGCAGCCGATTCGTAGGGCAAGAGACCCAGTACTTC
CASSRFVGQETQYF
>TRBJ2-1|TRBV5-6|many|NA
TGTGCCAGCAGCTTGGATAGCGATCCCGAGCAGTTCTTC
CASSLDSDPEQFF
>TRBJ2-1|TRBV11-3|many|NA
TGTGCCAGCAGCATACCGGGGCATGAGCAGTTCTTC
CASSIPGHEQFF
>TRBJ1-1|TRBV6-2/TRBV6-3|few|NA
TGTGCCAGCAGTTACTCGAGATCGGCGCTGTCTGAAGCTTTCTTT
CASSYSRSALSEAFF
>TRBJ2-5|TRBV20-1|NA|TRBD2
TGCAGTGCATCCGAGAGGTCGGGAGGCGAGACCCAGTACTTC
CSASERSGGETQYF
>TRBJ2-7|TRBV19|NA|NA
TGTGCCAGTAGGAACTGGGGGAACGAGCAGTACTTC
CASRNWGNEQYF
>TRBJ1-1|TRBV7-9|few|NA
TGTGCCAGCACCCTGTACACTGAAGCTTTCTTT
CASTLYTEAFF
>TRBJ1-4|TRBV3-1|few|TRBD1
TGTGCCAGCAGCCAACCCGGACAGGGGGGAAGGGAAAAACTGTTTTTT
CASSQPGQGGREKLFF
>TRBJ1-3|TRBV2|few|NA
TGTGCCAGCCTACAGAGCTTTGGAAACACCATATATTTT
CASLQSFGNTIYF
>TRBJ2-3|TRBV7-8|NA|TRBD2
TGTGCCGTTCCCCGAGCGACTAGCGGGGTCTTTAGCACAGATACGCAGTATTTT
CAVPRATSGVFSTDTQYF
>TRBJ2-3|TRBV6-2/TRBV6-3|NA|NA
TGTGCCAGCAATGGGGACACCTCTTACACAGATACGCAGTATTTT
CASNGDTSYTDTQYF